The TCR beta chain under discussion was sequenced for a study of blood T cell repertoires in COVID-19. People in the exposed group encountered a COVID-19 case within 2 weeks before entering the study. Using immunoSEQ multiplex PCR, the repertoire was profiled, and TCRdb retains in-frame clones only, with some absent. Of around 170,000 clones listed, approximately 80% are singletons. Trimming took 1 base from V and 1 from J; bases not matched to a gene: 8. The CDR3 runs 18 residues. Germline values: CDR1 SGHDT, CDR2 YYEEEE. This clonotype was sampled from a man aged 55 to 70 who had been exposed to COVID-19. Sample: PBMCs or T cells enriched from blood (not recorded which). The chain employs TRBV5-6 and TRBJ2-2; 9 bases match TRBD2. CDR3 DNA sequence: TGTGCCAGCAGCTTGTGGGGAGGACTAGCGAGGAACACCGGGGAGCTGTTTTTT. Protein product: CASSLWGGLARNTGELFF.